This TCR beta chain comes out of a study of T cells in narcolepsy. Per the germline V gene, CDR1 is MDHEN and CDR2 is SYDVKM. Losses at the gene ends were 5 bases for V and 3 bases for J; bases not matched to a gene: 16. The CDR3 consists of 18 residues. Assay: immunoSEQ multiplex PCR; the TCRdb copy retains only in-frame clones and omits some. The sample lists approximately 25,000 clones, about 80% occurring once. The TCR comes from a human donor in good health. This sequence joins TRBV28 and TRBJ2-7, with 10 bases matching TRBD1. What was sequenced was memory (CD45RA-) CD4+ T cells from blood. CDR3 nucleotides: TGTGCCAGCAGTCCCGGGACAGGGGTGATTAGGGGAGGCTACGAGCAGTACTTC. Residues: CASSPGTGVIRGGYEQYF.